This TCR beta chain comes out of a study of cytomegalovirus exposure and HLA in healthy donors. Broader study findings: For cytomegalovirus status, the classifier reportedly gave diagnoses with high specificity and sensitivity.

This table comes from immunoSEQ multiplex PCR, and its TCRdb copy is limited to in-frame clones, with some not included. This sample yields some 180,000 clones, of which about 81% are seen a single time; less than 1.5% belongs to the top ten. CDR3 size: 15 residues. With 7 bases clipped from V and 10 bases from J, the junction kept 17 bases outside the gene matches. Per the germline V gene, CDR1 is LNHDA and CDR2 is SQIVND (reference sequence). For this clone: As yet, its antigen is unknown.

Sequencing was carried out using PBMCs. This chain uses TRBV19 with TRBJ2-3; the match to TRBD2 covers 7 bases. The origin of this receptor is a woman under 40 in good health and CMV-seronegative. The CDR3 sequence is CASTTRRRGGGSQYF. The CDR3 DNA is TGTGCCAGTACCACCAGACGACGCGGGGGAGGGTCGCAGTATTTT.